This record looks at one T cell receptor beta chain sequence and its context. This clonotype was counted only a few times. This receptor's antigen is unknown. There are no base qualities to consult, and no much larger clone falls within one base. This sample was included in a study of regulatory T cells in long-lasting Graves disease (dated by TCRdb to the early 2020s). For context, the study as a whole: Newly diagnosed Graves' disease patients had taken antithyroid drugs for less than 3 months. Patients with persistent Graves' disease were compared with patients with newly diagnosed Graves' disease using TCR sequencing and RNA sequencing of peripheral blood. The study was registered as a clinical trial and conducted in China. A total of approximately 35 samples underwent TCR sequencing: some 13 from persistent and about 20 from newly diagnosed Graves' disease patients. The investigation overall reported the following: The small sample size was acknowledged by the authors as a limitation that may reduce accuracy. Persistent disease showed preferential use of TRBV28, TRBJ1-2 and TRBJ2-5, whereas newly diagnosed disease favored TRBV20-1 and TRBJ2-1. More public clonotypes were shared among persistent patients (under 3,000) than among newly diagnosed patients (more than 900). Sequencing and analysis were limited to the TCR beta chain. Compared with newly diagnosed patients, patients with persistent Graves' disease had lower TCR Shannon entropy and fewer highly expanded clones, which suggests clonal expansion. Only peripheral blood was studied, because thyroid tissue, the primary lesion, was inaccessible.

The sample's time point, from its label and the paper: newly diagnosed GD, antithyroid drugs for less than 3 months. RNA was extracted from PBMCs in TRIzol for both TCR sequencing and RNA sequencing. The diagnosis of Graves' disease was made according to American Thyroid Association guidelines. Recruitment of patients was carried out at an endocrinology department in Xi'an, China. From each patient, approximately 9 milliliters of peripheral blood was collected into an EDTA anticoagulant tube. Ficoll Paque Plus density gradient separation was used to isolate PBMCs, and no further T cell sorting was done. RNA quality was checked with an Agilent 2100 Bioanalyzer and agarose gel, and concentration with a NanoDrop 2000. V and J are truncated by 8 bases and 4 bases respectively, leaving an intervening sequence of 16 bases. From the germline V gene, CDR1 is SGHRS and CDR2 is YFSETQ. Inclusive of the bounding cysteine and phenylalanine, the CDR3 is 13 residues long. CDR3 DNA is the only sequence kept; it has 39 bases, read in frame from the first base.

Receptors were amplified or captured by multiplex PCR. Sequenced using an Illumina HiSeq 4000. CDR3 regions were amplified by Arm-PCR with iRepertoire HTBI primers to construct TCR beta libraries. Before sequencing, the PCR products went through gel purification. The authors' pipeline ran thus. Gene usage analysis of CDR3 amino acid clonotypes used the approximately 56 TRBV and about 15 TRBJ segments found across samples. COPE and FqMerger were used to merge filtered high-quality paired reads into contigs. Contigs were aligned with BLAST to IMGT TRBV, TRBD and TRBJ reference genes, and CDR3 was defined per IMGT. Clonotypes above 0.1% frequency were classified as highly expanded clones. Shannon entropy served as the measure of repertoire diversity, while the Gini coefficient captured V-J evenness. A clonotype found in more than one individual was treated as public. TCRdb reworked the public reads: Q25 trimming with fastp, MiXCR clone assembly, productive beta chains retained. Each CDR3 protein appears once, grouped with its most common genes and DNA. TCRdb, rather than the study authors, made the V and J calls. This sample gives more than 450,000 distinct CDR3 sequences in total; roughly 15% of them show up just once. Of the sample, 12% falls within the top ten clones.

These data also featured in a second study, about T cells in Graves' hyperthyroidism and ophthalmopathy. The second study's authors report: Graves' hyperthyroidism was defined as stable when no progression to ophthalmopathy occurred over 18 months of follow-up. Hyperthyroidism patients were newly diagnosed, had a disease duration of under 2 months, and were aged 18 to 65 years. The study excluded patients with uncontrolled infections, other autoimmune diseases, pregnancy or lactation. Clinical symptoms, serum thyroxine and TRAb, thyroid ultrasound, and orbital computed tomography formed the basis for the diagnoses. The first round of RT-PCR for the TCR CDR3 was performed with the HTBI primer set and the Qiagen OneStep RT-PCR kit. Most expanded thyroid clonotypes (frequency above 0.001) were also detected in blood, a finding suggesting that blood repertoires may reflect thyroid immune responses. A model built on a 13 V-J signature distinguished ophthalmopathy from stable hyperthyroidism, reaching about 88% sensitivity and about 81% specificity in cross-validation and 80%/75% in testing. In validation, progression to ophthalmopathy was predicted by the model with nearly 71% sensitivity and 72% to 85% specificity, a median of approximately 6.5 months before onset. TCR V-J signatures able to tell the groups apart were searched for in a discovery cohort of about a hundred patients, of whom around 43 had Graves' ophthalmopathy and roughly 58 had stable Graves' hyperthyroidism. Whether ophthalmopathy could be predicted prospectively was tested in an independent validation cohort made up of under 20 hyperthyroidism patients plus 17 patients who later progressed to ophthalmopathy. The 95 to 100 discovery patients were divided at random into training and test sets in a 7:3 ratio. In addition, the study compared T-cell repertoires in thyroid tissue and in blood from roughly six Graves' hyperthyroidism patients. After blood sampling, hyperthyroidism patients were treated with methimazole at a starting dose of 30 mg daily, and ophthalmopathy patients were treated with high-dose intravenous methylprednisolone. Libraries were constructed in a second round of multiplex PCR, after which size selection and purification were performed. Libraries were sequenced paired-end with 100 bp reads on an Illumina HiSeq2000. SOAPnuke was used to process the raw data, with reads discarded if the reads contained adapters or uncalled bases, had a mean Phred below 15, or lacked an exact constant-primer or identifier match. COPE v1.2.5 was used to merge high-quality paired reads, and clonotypes were defined as unique nucleotide sequences. MiTCR v1.1 was used to align clonotypes to the IMGT TRBV, TRBD and TRBJ reference segments. The analysis was restricted to V-J combinations with a frequency above 0.0001, which together covered 99% to 99.2% of the repertoires. The TCS score was defined as the ratio of F50 (clonal expansion) to E x V (chaos), calculated using BLOSUM62-based TCRdist between CDR3 peptides within each V-J. Welch's t-statistics and random forest reduced fewer than 600 V-J features to 10 to 15, which were used in a naive Bayes classifier (R e1071). Sample size was not statistically predetermined, and blinding of investigators to group allocation was not performed. According to the paper, TCR Vbeta CDR3 sequencing was carried out on 135 peripheral blood samples, which came from 40 to 45 ophthalmopathy, fewer than 80 hyperthyroidism and around 17 progressor patients.

Recombination connected TRBV5-1 to TRBJ2-7, with an unclear D gene assignment. This TCR was recovered from a man aged 40-49 years with Graves disease. Donor details come from another sample of the same person, matched by shared clones. The material was peripheral blood mononuclear cells (PBMCs), obtained at new diagnosis, from a patient treated with antithyroid drugs. This receptor carries the CDR3 CASAQPGYYEQYF. The DNA reads as follows: TGCGCCAGTGCGCAACCCGGTTATTACGAGCAGTACTTC.